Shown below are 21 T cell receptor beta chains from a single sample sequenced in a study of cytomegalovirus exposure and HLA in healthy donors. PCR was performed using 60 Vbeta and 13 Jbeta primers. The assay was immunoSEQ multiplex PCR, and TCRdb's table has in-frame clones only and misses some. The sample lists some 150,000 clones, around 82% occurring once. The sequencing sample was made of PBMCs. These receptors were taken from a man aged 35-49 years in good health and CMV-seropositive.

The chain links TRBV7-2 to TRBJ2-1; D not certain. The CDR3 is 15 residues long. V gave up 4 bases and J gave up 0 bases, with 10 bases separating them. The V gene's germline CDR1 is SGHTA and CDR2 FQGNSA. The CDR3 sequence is CASSSRRSSYNEQFF. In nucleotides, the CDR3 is TGTGCCAGCAGCTCCCGAAGGAGCTCCTACAATGAGCAGTTCTTC.

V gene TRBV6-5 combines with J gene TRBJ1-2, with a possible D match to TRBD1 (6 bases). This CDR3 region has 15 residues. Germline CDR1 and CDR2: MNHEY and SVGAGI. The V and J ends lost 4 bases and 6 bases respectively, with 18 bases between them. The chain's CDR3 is CASSFGREGGHGYTF. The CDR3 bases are TGTGCCAGCAGTTTCGGGAGGGAGGGGGGCCATGGCTACACCTTC.

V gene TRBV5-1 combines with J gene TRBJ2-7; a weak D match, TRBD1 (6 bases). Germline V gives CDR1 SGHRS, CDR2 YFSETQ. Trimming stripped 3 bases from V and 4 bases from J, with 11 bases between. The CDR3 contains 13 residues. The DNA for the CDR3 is TGCGCCAGCAGCTCAGGACAGTTATACGAGCAGTACTTC. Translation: CASSSGQLYEQYF.

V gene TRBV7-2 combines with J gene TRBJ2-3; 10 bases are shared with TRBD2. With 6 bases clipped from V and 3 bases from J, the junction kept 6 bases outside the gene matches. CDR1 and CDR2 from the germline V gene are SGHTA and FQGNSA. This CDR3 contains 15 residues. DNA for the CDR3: TGTGCCAGCAGGAGAGCTAGCGGGAGAACAGATACGCAGTATTTT. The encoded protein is CASRRASGRTDTQYF.

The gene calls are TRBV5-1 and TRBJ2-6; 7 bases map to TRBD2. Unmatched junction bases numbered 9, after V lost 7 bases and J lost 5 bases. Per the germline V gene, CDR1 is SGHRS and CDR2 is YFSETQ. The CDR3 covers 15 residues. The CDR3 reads CASQAGGGRANVLTF. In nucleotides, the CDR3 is TGCGCCAGCCAGGCGGGCGGGGGAAGGGCCAACGTCCTGACTTTC. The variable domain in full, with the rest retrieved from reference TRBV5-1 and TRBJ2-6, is KAGVTQTPRYLIKTRGQQVTLSCSPISGHRSVSWYQQTPGQGLQFLFEYFSETQRNKGNFPGRFSGRQFSNSRSEMNVSTLELGDSALYLCASQAGGGRANVLTFGAGSRLTVL.

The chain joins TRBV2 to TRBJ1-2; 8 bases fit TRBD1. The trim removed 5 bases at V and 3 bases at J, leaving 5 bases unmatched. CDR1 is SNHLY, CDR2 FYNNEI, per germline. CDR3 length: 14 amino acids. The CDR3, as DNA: TGTGCCAGCAGTCTTCAGGGACAGGACTATGGCTACACCTTC. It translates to CASSLQGQDYGYTF.

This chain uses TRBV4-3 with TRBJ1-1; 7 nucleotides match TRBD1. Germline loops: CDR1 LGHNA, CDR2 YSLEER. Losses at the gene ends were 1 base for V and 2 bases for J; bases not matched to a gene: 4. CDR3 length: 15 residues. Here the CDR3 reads CASSQGGGVNTEAFF. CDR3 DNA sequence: TGCGCCAGCAGCCAAGGAGGGGGCGTCAACACTGAAGCTTTCTTT.

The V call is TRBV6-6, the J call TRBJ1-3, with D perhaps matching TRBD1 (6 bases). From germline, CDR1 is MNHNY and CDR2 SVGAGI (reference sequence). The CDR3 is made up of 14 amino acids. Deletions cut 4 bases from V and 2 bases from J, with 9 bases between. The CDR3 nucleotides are TGTGCCAGCAGTTCACAGGGTACTGGAAACACCATATATTTT. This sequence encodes CASSSQGTGNTIYF.

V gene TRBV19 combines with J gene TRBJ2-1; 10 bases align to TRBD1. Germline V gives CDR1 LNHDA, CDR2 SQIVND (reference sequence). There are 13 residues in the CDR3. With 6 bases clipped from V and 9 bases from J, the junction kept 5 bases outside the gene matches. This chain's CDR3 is CASSRGQGLEQFF. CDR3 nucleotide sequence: TGTGCCAGTAGCAGGGGACAGGGGCTTGAGCAGTTCTTC.

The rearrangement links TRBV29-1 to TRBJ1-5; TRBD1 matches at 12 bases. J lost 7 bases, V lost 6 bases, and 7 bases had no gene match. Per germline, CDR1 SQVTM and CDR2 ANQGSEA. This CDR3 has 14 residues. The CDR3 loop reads CSVRDRGHGQPQHF. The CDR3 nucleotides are TGCAGCGTCCGGGACAGGGGGCATGGCCAGCCCCAGCATTTT.

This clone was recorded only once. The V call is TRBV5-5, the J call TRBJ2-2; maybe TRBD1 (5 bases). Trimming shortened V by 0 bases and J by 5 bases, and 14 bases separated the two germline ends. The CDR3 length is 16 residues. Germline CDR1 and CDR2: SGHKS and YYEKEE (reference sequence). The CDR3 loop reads CASSLVGAGQTGELFF. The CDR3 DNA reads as TGTGCCAGCAGCTTGGTTGGGGCAGGGCAAACCGGGGAGCTGTTTTTT. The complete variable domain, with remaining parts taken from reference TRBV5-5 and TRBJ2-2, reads DAGVTQSPTHLIKTRGQQVTLRCSPISGHKSVSWYQQVLGQGPQFIFQYYEKEERGRGNFPDRFSARQFPNYSSELNVNALLLGDSALYLCASSLVGAGQTGELFFGEGSRLTVL.

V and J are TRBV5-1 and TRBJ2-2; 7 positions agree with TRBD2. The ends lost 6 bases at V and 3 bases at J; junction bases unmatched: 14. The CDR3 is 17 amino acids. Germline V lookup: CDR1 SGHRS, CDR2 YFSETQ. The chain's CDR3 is CASTSRGGTLDTGELFF. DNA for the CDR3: TGCGCCAGCACAAGCCGGGGAGGGACGTTAGACACCGGGGAGCTGTTTTTT.

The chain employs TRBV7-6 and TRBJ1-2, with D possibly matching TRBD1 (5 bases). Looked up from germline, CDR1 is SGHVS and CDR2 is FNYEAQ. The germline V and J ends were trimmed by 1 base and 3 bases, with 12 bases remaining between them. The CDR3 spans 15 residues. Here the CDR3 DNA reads TGTGCCAGCAGCTTAGGAAAGGGGAGGGACTATGGCTACACCTTC. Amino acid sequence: CASSLGKGRDYGYTF.

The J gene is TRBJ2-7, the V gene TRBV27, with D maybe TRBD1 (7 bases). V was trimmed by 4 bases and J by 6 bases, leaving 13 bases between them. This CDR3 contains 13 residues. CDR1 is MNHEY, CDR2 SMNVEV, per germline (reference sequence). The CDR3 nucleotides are TGTGCCAGCAGTTCAGGGGGGATTGGCGAGCAGTACTTC. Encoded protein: CASSSGGIGEQYF.

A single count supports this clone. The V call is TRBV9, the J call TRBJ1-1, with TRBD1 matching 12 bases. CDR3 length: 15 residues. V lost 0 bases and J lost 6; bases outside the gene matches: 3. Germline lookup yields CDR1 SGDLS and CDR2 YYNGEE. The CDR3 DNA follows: TGTGCCAGCAGCGTAGAGGGACAGGGGGCTCCTGAAGCTTTCTTT. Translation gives CASSVEGQGAPEAFF.

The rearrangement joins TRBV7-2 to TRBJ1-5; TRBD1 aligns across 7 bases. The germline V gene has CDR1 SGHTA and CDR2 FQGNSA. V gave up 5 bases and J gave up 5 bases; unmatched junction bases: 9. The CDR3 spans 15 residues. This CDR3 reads CASSPTGTAYQPQHF. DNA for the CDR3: TGTGCCAGCAGCCCCACCGGGACAGCATATCAGCCCCAGCATTTT.

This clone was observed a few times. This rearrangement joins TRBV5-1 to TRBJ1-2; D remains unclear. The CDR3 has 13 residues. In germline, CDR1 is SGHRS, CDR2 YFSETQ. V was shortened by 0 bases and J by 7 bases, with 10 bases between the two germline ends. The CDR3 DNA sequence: TGCGCCAGCAGCTTGGTAGGAAGCGTTGGCTACACCTTC. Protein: CASSLVGSVGYTF.

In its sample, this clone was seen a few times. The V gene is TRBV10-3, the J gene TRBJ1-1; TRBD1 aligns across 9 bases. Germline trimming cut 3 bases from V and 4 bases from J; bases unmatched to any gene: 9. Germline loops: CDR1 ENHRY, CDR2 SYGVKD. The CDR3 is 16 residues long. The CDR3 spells CAISDQQGAQGTEAFF. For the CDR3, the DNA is TGTGCCATCAGTGACCAACAGGGGGCGCAGGGCACTGAAGCTTTCTTT.

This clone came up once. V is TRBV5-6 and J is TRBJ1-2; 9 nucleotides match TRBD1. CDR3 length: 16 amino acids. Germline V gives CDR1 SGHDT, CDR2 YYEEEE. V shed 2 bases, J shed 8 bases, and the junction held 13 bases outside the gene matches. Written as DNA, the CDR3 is TGTGCCAGCAGCTTACCCGGGACAGGGCTCGTATGGGGCTACACCTTC. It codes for CASSLPGTGLVWGYTF.

In nucleotides, the CDR3 is TGTGCCAGCAGGTTTGAGGGCGCGAACACTGAAGCTTTCTTT. Translating gives CASRFEGANTEAFF. V and J are TRBV6-6 and TRBJ1-1, with unresolved D. The germline CDR1 and CDR2 sequences are MNHNY and SVGAGI (reference sequence). Trimming shortened V by 6 bases and J by 1 base, and 12 bases separated the two germline ends. CDR3 length: 14 residues.

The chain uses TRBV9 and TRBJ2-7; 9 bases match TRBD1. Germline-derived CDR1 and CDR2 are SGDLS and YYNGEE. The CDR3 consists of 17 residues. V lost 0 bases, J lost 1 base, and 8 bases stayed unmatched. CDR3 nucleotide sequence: TGTGCCAGCAGCGTAGAGACCGGGACAGGGAATTCCTACGAGCAGTACTTC. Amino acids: CASSVETGTGNSYEQYF.